The T cell receptor (beta chain) described here comes from a study of cytomegalovirus exposure and HLA in healthy donors. About the study: Earlier results showed roughly 110 million unique TCR beta sequences derived from about 179 million T cells.

The CDR3 sequence is 14 residues long. The germline gives CDR1 MNHEY, CDR2 SMNVEV (reference sequence). The ends lost 5 bases at V and 7 bases at J; junction bases unmatched: 5. It was with 60 Vbeta and 13 Jbeta primers that the PCR ran. How the authors handled the data: The authors later counted roughly 76 million unique TCR beta chains, approximately 12 million of them shared. The data were produced by immunoSEQ multiplex PCR, yet TCRdb's version contains in-frame clones alone and is incomplete. The V and J calls and clone size were taken over from that table, and D and trimming were inferred from the DNA. The sample consists of approximately 97,000 clones, approximately 85% of them appearing once. Whole-study results and caveats: Previous analysis showed most TCR beta V segments were productive about 87% or about 30% of the time.

With respect to this clone: Its antigen is undetermined.

This TCR was sampled from a man aged 40-49 years in good health and CMV-seropositive. V is TRBV27 and J is TRBJ2-2; 9 positions match TRBD1. Specimen: PBMCs. CDR3 nucleotides: TGTGCCAGCAGTCCGGGACAGGGACTCGGGGAGCTGTTTTTT. Its protein is CASSPGQGLGELFF.